The 22 T cell receptor beta chains presented below share a single source sample, sequenced in a study of T cells in women clearing cervical HPV infection. The table came from immunoSEQ multiplex PCR; TCRdb's copy has only in-frame clones and leaves some out. Its clone listing holds tens of thousands of clones. Input material: blood buffy coat. The receptors here all came from a woman aged 18-70 years with a cervical HPV16 infection that either progressed to CIN3+ or cleared (not recorded which).

With regard to this clone: Coverage ceases 3 residues before the CDR3 finishes, and the germline J gene fills in the end. V gene TRBV28 combines with J gene TRBJ2-1; D possibly corresponds to TRBD2 (5 bases). The CDR3 has 16 amino acids. Trimming removed 3 bases at V and 7 bases at J, with 19 bases between. CDR1 is MDHEN and CDR2 is SYDVKM in the germline V gene. The sequenced CDR3 bases are TGTGCCAGCAGTTTTCGGGGTAGTTTTATCGGGAATGAG. Amino acids: CASSFRGSFIGNE. The whole CDR3 sequence is CASSFRGSFIGNEQFF.

The DNA read from the CDR3 is TGTGCCAGTAGTAGGAGCAGGAGTAACACCGGGGAG. The encoded protein is CASSRSRSNTGE. The CDR3 in its entirety is CASSRSRSNTGELFF. This chain uses TRBV19 with TRBJ2-2; D unresolved. From the germline J gene comes the end of the CDR3, since the read stops 3 residues before it. Germline V gives CDR1 LNHDA, CDR2 SQIVND (reference sequence). Trimming cost V 4 bases and J 2 bases, with 11 bases left between them. This CDR3 comprises 15 residues. Full variable domain (rest looked up from reference TRBV19 and TRBJ2-2): DGGITQSPKYLFRKEGQNVTLSCEQNLNHDAMYWYRQDPGQGLRLIYYSQIVNDFQKGDIAEGYSVSREKKESFPLTVTSAQKNPTAFYLCASSRSRSNTGELFFGEGSRLTVL.

Regarding this clone: The CDR3 end lies 3 residues beyond the end of the read and is filled in from the germline J gene. The V and J genes are TRBV5-1 and TRBJ1-1, with a weak D call TRBD1 (6 bases). The V gene's germline CDR1 is SGHRS and CDR2 YFSETQ. This CDR3 has 13 residues. V was shortened by 4 bases and J by 1 base, with 8 bases between the two germline ends. The chain's CDR3 is CASSRTANTEAFF. The part of the CDR3 DNA that was read is TGCGCCAGCAGCAGGACAGCGAACACTGAA.

Concerning this clone: The read falls 3 residues short of the CDR3 end, and the missing part is taken from the germline J gene. This chain connects TRBV18 to TRBJ1-4; 7 bases are a match to TRBD1. Germline CDR1 and CDR2: KGHSH and LQKENI. Unmatched junction bases numbered 1, after V lost 3 bases and J lost 0 bases. This CDR3 region has 15 residues. CDR3: CASSPGTATNEKLFF. Partial CDR3 DNA: TGTGCCAGCTCACCGGGGACAGCAACTAATGAAAAA.

Turning to this clone: The read ends 3 residues before the CDR3 terminus; that terminus is restored from the germline J gene. The V call is TRBV19, the J call TRBJ2-7, with 7 bases that match TRBD2. V shed 4 bases and J 1 base; nucleotides not matched to a gene: 1. The CDR3 runs 13 residues. CDR1 and CDR2 (germline): LNHDA, SQIVND (reference sequence). CDR3 sequence: CASSSGGSYEQYF. The CDR3 DNA, read in part, is TGTGCCAGTAGTAGCGGGGGTTCCTACGAG. The full variable domain, its missing parts supplied by reference TRBV19 and TRBJ2-7, is DGGITQSPKYLFRKEGQNVTLSCEQNLNHDAMYWYRQDPGQGLRLIYYSQIVNDFQKGDIAEGYSVSREKKESFPLTVTSAQKNPTAFYLCASSSGGSYEQYFGPGTRLTVT.

Points on this clone: The CDR3 end is not reached by the read, which stops 3 residues before it; the germline J gene fills it in. The chain has TRBV19 and TRBJ2-3; weak D call: TRBD2 (5 bases). Germline V gene lookup returns CDR1 LNHDA and CDR2 SQIVND (reference sequence). The CDR3 totals 16 residues. The ends were cut back, 10 bases at V and 1 base at J, with 21 bases in the middle. The CDR3 reads CATTPALIGGTDTQYF. The covered CDR3 bases are TGTGCCACCACCCCCGCGCTTATCGGGGGCACAGATACG.

As to this clone: The CDR3 end is not reached by the read, which stops 3 residues before it; the germline J gene fills it in. The chain links TRBV29-1 to TRBJ2-5; TRBD2 is a possible D gene (5 bases). Germline loops: CDR1 SQVTM, CDR2 ANQGSEA. CDR3 length equals 15 residues. Between the trimmed V and J ends, which lost 0 bases and 5 bases, there was a span of 16 bases. CDR3 region: CSVEDLAAVGETQYF. Partial CDR3 DNA: TGCAGCGTTGAAGATCTAGCAGCAGTGGGGGAGACC.

With regard to this clone: The CDR3 is cut off 3 residues early in the read; its end comes from the germline J gene. The chain uses TRBV28 and TRBJ2-7; 7 nucleotides line up with TRBD1. Losses at the gene ends were 6 bases for V and 2 bases for J; bases not matched to a gene: 10. The germline gives CDR1 MDHEN, CDR2 SYDVKM. CDR3 size: 15 residues. CDR3 DNA, as far as it was read: TGTGCCAGCAGCCTCGTCGTCGACAGGGCCTACGAG. Translated, it gives CASSLVVDRAYE. The entire CDR3 sequence reads CASSLVVDRAYEQYF.

Concerning this clone: The DNA ends 3 residues before the CDR3 does, and the rest of the CDR3 is filled in from the germline J gene. The chain recombines TRBV20-1 with TRBJ1-5, with TRBD1 matching 11 bases. The ends lost 1 base at V and 0 bases at J; junction bases unmatched: 8. Germline loops: CDR1 DFQATT, CDR2 SNEGSKA (reference sequence). This CDR3 is 18 amino acids long. The CDR3 bases that were read are TGCAGTGCTAGAGTCCGGATGGACAGGGGGCTTAGCAATCAGCCC. It encodes CSARVRMDRGLSNQP. In full, the CDR3 reads CSARVRMDRGLSNQPQHF.

The CDR3 DNA, read in part, is TGCAGTGCTAGAGGGACCAGCGGGAGAACCCTTTACAATGAG. Its translation is CSARGTSGRTLYNE. The full-length CDR3 reads as CSARGTSGRTLYNEQFF. The chain combines TRBV20-1 with TRBJ2-1; 8 nucleotides line up with TRBD2. Sequencing ends 3 residues short of the CDR3 end; the germline J gene provides the rest. This CDR3 contains 17 residues. The V and J ends lost 1 base and 4 bases, in that order; junction bases with no gene match: 12. The germline gives CDR1 DFQATT, CDR2 SNEGSKA (reference sequence).

As for this clone: The CDR3 end is not reached by the read, which stops 3 residues before it; the germline J gene fills it in. The V call is TRBV5-4, the J call TRBJ2-7; TRBD2 aligns across 10 bases. CDR3 length: 16 residues. Germline V gives CDR1 SGHNT, CDR2 YYREEE (reference sequence). After removal of 0 bases from V and 6 bases from J, the junction contained 9 bases not matched to a gene. CDR3 in amino acids: CASSLDISGRSSEQYF. The CDR3 DNA, read in part, is TGTGCCAGCAGCTTGGATATTAGCGGGAGGTCTAGCGAG.

Turning to this clone: The observed sequence ends 3 residues before the CDR3 terminus, with the missing tail filled in from the germline J gene. The chain links TRBV7-2 to TRBJ2-3; D is perhaps TRBD2 (6 bases). The CDR3 is 13 residues long. Germline V gene sequence: CDR1 SGHTA, CDR2 FQGNSA. The sequenced part of the CDR3 DNA is TGTGCCAGCAGCTTAGTTCCGCGCGGGGCG. Amino acids: CASSLVPRGA. The whole CDR3 reads CASSLVPRGAQYF.

About this clone: The observed sequence ends 3 residues before the CDR3 terminus, with the missing tail filled in from the germline J gene. The chain employs TRBV30 and TRBJ1-2; D is undetermined. Trimming removed 4 bases from V and 3 bases from J, with 9 bases in between. Looked up from germline, CDR1 is GTSNPN and CDR2 is SVGIG (reference sequence). This CDR3 is 12 amino acids long. The CDR3 loop is CAWTGLDYGYTF. CDR3 DNA (partial): TGTGCCTGGACTGGTTTAGACTATGGC.

In regard to this clone: The read ends 3 residues shy of where the CDR3 ends; the end is completed using the germline J gene. This chain connects TRBV18 to TRBJ2-5; D is unresolved. In germline, CDR1 is KGHSH, CDR2 LQKENI. This CDR3 spans 13 amino acids. V dropped 3 bases and J dropped 2 bases, with 7 bases sitting between them. The part of the CDR3 DNA that was read is TGTGCCAGCTCACCGACTTCGCAAGAGACC. As protein: CASSPTSQET. The CDR3 in full is CASSPTSQETQYF.

On this clone: The sequence runs out 3 residues before the end of the CDR3; the remainder is reconstructed from the germline J gene. The chain is built from TRBV2 and TRBJ2-7; the D gene is possibly TRBD1 (6 bases). The length of the CDR3 is 12 residues. Trimming cost V 4 bases and J 5 bases, with 9 bases left between them. Germline loops: CDR1 SNHLY, CDR2 FYNNEI. The part of the CDR3 DNA that was read is TGTGCCAGCAGTGTACAGGGCGACGAG. It is translated as CASSVQGDE. The full CDR3 protein reads CASSVQGDEQYF.

With regard to this clone: The read falls 3 residues short of the CDR3 end, and the missing part is taken from the germline J gene. The chain employs TRBV7-9 and TRBJ2-7; 7 nucleotides line up with TRBD1. This CDR3 is built from 14 residues. The germline gives CDR1 SEHNR, CDR2 FQNEAQ (reference sequence). V lost 4 bases, J lost 2 bases, and 5 bases stayed unmatched. The CDR3 DNA, read in part, is TGTGCCAGCAGCTACCTGGGACAGACCTACGAG. Its protein is CASSYLGQTYE. From start to end, the CDR3 is CASSYLGQTYEQYF.

As concerns this clone: The read ends 3 residues early relative to the CDR3; the germline J gene fills the gap. The chain carries TRBV12-3 or TRBV12-4 and TRBJ2-3; possible D gene TRBD2, 6 bases. The ends were cut back, 9 bases at V and 5 bases at J, with 15 bases in the middle. There are 13 residues in the CDR3. Here the CDR3 reads CASSGVVLDTQYF. CDR3 DNA (partial): TGTGCCAGTTCGGGGGTTGTTTTAGATACG.

Turning to this clone: The read falls 3 residues short of the CDR3 end, and the missing part is taken from the germline J gene. The chain recombines TRBV20-1 with TRBJ1-6, with TRBD1 matching 7 bases. Germline V gene data show CDR1 as DFQATT and CDR2 as SNEGSKA (reference sequence). This CDR3 spans 16 amino acids. With V trimmed by 0 bases and J by 10 bases, 12 bases remained unmatched. The CDR3 here is CSARDVIRTGESPLHF. CDR3 bases read: TGCAGTGCTAGAGATGTCATTCGGACAGGAGAATCACCC.

A remark on this clone: Read data end 3 residues before the CDR3 end; the end is taken from the germline J gene. The V gene is TRBV20-1, the J gene TRBJ2-1; 8 nucleotides line up with TRBD2. V lost 3 bases, J lost 7 bases, and 11 bases stayed unmatched. Per germline, CDR1 DFQATT and CDR2 SNEGSKA (reference sequence). The CDR3 sequence is 15 residues long. Incomplete CDR3 DNA: TGCAGTGCTAGGACACCCGGGACTAGGGTAAATGAG. It yields the protein CSARTPGTRVNE. The full CDR3 protein reads CSARTPGTRVNEQFF.

CDR3 bases read: TGTGCCAGTAGCGCCGGACAGAGAGGTACTGAA. Translating it yields CASSAGQRGTE. The complete CDR3 protein is CASSAGQRGTEAFF. The V gene is TRBV19, the J gene TRBJ1-1, with a possible D match to TRBD1 (6 bases). Coverage ceases 3 residues before the CDR3 finishes, and the germline J gene fills in the end. Germline lookup yields CDR1 LNHDA and CDR2 SQIVND (reference sequence). The ends were cut back, 6 bases at V and 5 bases at J, with 16 bases in the middle. The CDR3 consists of 14 residues.

Comment on this clone: The read falls 3 residues short of the CDR3 end, and the missing part is taken from the germline J gene. The rearrangement joins TRBV2 to TRBJ1-2; D might be TRBD1 (6 bases). Germline CDR1 and CDR2: SNHLY and FYNNEI. The CDR3 has 13 residues. With 7 bases removed from V and 2 bases from J, the gap between germline ends came to 11 bases. CDR3 region: CASTHRENYGYTF. The covered CDR3 bases are TGTGCCAGCACTCACAGGGAAAACTATGGC.

A note on this clone: A read error may produce the germline difference seen at one junction end. Coverage ceases 3 residues before the CDR3 finishes, and the germline J gene fills in the end. The rearrangement joins TRBV4-2 to TRBJ1-2; 8 bases fit TRBD1. The CDR3 has 15 amino acids. In germline, CDR1 is LGHNA, CDR2 YNFKEQ. CDR3: CASSQDRGAGGGYTF. CDR3 bases read: TGCGCCAGCAGCCAAGATCGGGGGGCAGGGGGCGGC.